Listed below are T cell receptor beta chains from one sample, sequenced in a study of CD8+ T cells in alopecia areata. Method: immunoSEQ multiplex PCR; TCRdb's copy keeps in-frame clones and lacks some. This sample has roughly 180,000 clones, with roughly 65% found just once. The starting material was CD4+ T cells sorted from blood, obtained at week 0. All receptors derive from a human donor with alopecia areata. Both conserved end residues are part of each CDR3. A D gene is named only where the DNA matches it firmly. Clone size is not always given. Where it is, it says once, few, many or a class for expanded clones.

CDR3aa,CDR3nt,abundance,j_gene,d_gene,v_gene
CASSLGMGQSGYTF,TGTGCCAGCAGCTTGGGGATGGGGCAAAGCGGCTACACCTTC,.,TRBJ1-2,.,TRBV5-6
CASSDVDQLYGYTF,TGCGCCAGCAGTGATGTGGACCAGCTCTATGGCTACACCTTC,once,TRBJ1-2,.,TRBV10-2
CASSTVTGQPTYGYTF,TGTGCCAGCAGCACTGTAACCGGACAGCCGACTTATGGCTACACCTTC,.,TRBJ1-2,.,TRBV7-8
CASSEDSNTEAFF,TGTGCCAGTAGTGAAGACAGTAACACTGAAGCTTTCTTT,.,TRBJ1-1,.,TRBV19
CASSDTGDEQFF,TGTGCCAGCAGCGATACTGGCGATGAGCAGTTCTTC,.,TRBJ2-1,.,TRBV6-5
CSVSYSGGYGYTF,TGCAGCGTCTCCTATTCAGGGGGCTATGGCTACACCTTC,.,TRBJ1-2,TRBD1,TRBV29-1
CSAADTYGYTF,TGCAGTGCTGCGGACACCTATGGCTACACCTTC,.,TRBJ1-2,.,TRBV20-1
CASSPRDNYGYTF,TGTGCCAGCAGTCCACGGGACAACTATGGCTACACCTTC,.,TRBJ1-2,.,TRBV25-1
CASSMSSRGEQYF,TGTGCCAGTAGTATGTCCTCTCGTGGCGAGCAGTACTTC,.,TRBJ2-7,.,TRBV19
CASSLKRTADTGELFF,TGTGCCAGCAGCCTTAAAAGGACGGCGGACACCGGGGAGCTGTTTTTT,few,TRBJ2-2,.,TRBV7-3
CASSYSGGTNYGYTF,TGTGCCAGCAGTTACTCAGGAGGAACTAACTATGGCTACACCTTC,.,TRBJ1-2,.,TRBV6-5
CASRPGTDGNEQFF,TGTGCCAGCAGACCCGGGACCGACGGGAATGAGCAGTTCTTC,few,TRBJ2-1,.,TRBV6-5
CAWSQDGWGEKLFF,TGTGCCTGGAGTCAAGACGGATGGGGGGAAAAACTGTTTTTT,.,TRBJ1-4,.,TRBV30
CASGETGANYGYTF,TGTGCCAGCGGAGAGACAGGGGCTAACTATGGCTACACCTTC,.,TRBJ1-2,TRBD1,TRBV27
CASSEYGAEKAFF,TGTGCCAGCAGTGAATATGGGGCAGAAAAAGCTTTCTTT,.,TRBJ1-1,.,TRBV25-1
CAWTRTSFPNEQFF,TGTGCCTGGACCCGGACTAGCTTCCCCAATGAGCAGTTCTTC,.,TRBJ2-1,TRBD2,TRBV30
CSVDGGLYGYTF,TGCAGCGTTGACGGGGGACTCTATGGCTACACCTTC,.,TRBJ1-2,.,TRBV29-1
CASSSGTATYEQYF,TGTGCCAGCAGCTCCGGGACTGCAACCTACGAGCAGTACTTC,.,TRBJ2-7,.,TRBV9
CASSGRDIYGYTF,TGTGCCAGCAGCGGCCGGGACATCTATGGCTACACCTTC,few,TRBJ1-2,.,TRBV7-2
CATSRETSPDTQYF,TGTGCCACCAGCAGAGAGACTTCCCCAGATACGCAGTATTTT,.,TRBJ2-3,.,TRBV15
CASSQGTSGGEDTQYF,TGTGCCAGCAGCCAGGGGACTAGCGGGGGTGAAGATACGCAGTATTTT,.,TRBJ2-3,TRBD2,TRBV7-6